This entry lists 9 T cell receptor beta chains sequenced from one sample in a study of regulatory T cells in long-lasting Graves disease. Relying on iRepertoire HTBI primers and Arm-PCR of CDR3 regions, the team built TCR beta libraries. MiXCR, run by TCRdb on the multiplex PCR reads, gives a single entry per CDR3 protein. The sample carries 520,000 or so distinct CDR3 sequences, about 12% recorded once. The sample's time point: newly diagnosed GD, antithyroid drugs for less than 3 months. Extracted PBMC RNA gave rise to the TCR library. In addition, the sample was reused for a study of T cells in Graves' hyperthyroidism and ophthalmopathy.

The sample consisted of peripheral blood mononuclear cells (PBMCs), taken at new diagnosis, from a patient treated with antithyroid drugs. All receptors derive from a woman aged 25 to 39 with Graves disease.

This clonotype has a count of ten or more. The V call is TRBV6-2 or TRBV6-3, the J call TRBJ2-1; tentative D call: TRBD1 (5 bases). Germline CDR1 is MNHEY and CDR2 is SVGEGT. This CDR3 has 13 residues. The V gene lost 2 bases and the J gene lost 7 bases, with 9 bases spanning the gap. The CDR3 loop is CASSYLDRNEQFF. In DNA form, the CDR3 reads TGTGCCAGCAGTTACCTCGACAGAAATGAGCAGTTCTTC.

This clonotype was seen repeatedly, ten times or more. The gene calls are TRBV2 and TRBJ2-2, with D perhaps matching TRBD2 (6 bases). V lost 7 bases, J lost 7 bases, and 16 bases lay in between. Germline assignment: CDR1 SNHLY and CDR2 FYNNEI. The CDR3 extends over 14 amino acids. The CDR3 sequence is CASIREIGGGELFF. The CDR3 bases are TGTGCCAGCATCAGGGAGATCGGGGGCGGGGAGCTGTTTTTT.

V gene TRBV4-1 combines with J gene TRBJ1-3; perhaps TRBD1 as D (5 bases). The V gene lost 3 bases and the J gene lost 0 bases, with 12 bases spanning the gap. The CDR3 has 16 residues. The germline gives CDR1 MGHRA, CDR2 YSYEKL. The CDR3 loop reads CASSHLTGVSGNTIYF. The DNA of the CDR3 is TGCGCCAGCAGCCATCTTACAGGCGTCTCTGGAAACACCATATATTTT.

This chain uses TRBV29-1 with TRBJ2-7, with 7 bases that match TRBD2. The CDR3 loop spans 13 amino acids. Germline assignment: CDR1 SQVTM and CDR2 ANQGSEA. With 5 bases clipped from V and 6 bases from J, the junction kept 10 bases outside the gene matches. The CDR3 DNA reads as TGCAGCGTTTTTGGGGACTACATCGGCGAGCAGTACTTC. Protein sequence: CSVFGDYIGEQYF.

This clonotype was observed at least ten times. The gene calls are TRBV7-2 and TRBJ2-1, with D tentatively TRBD2 (5 bases). The CDR3 is made up of 14 amino acids. V dropped 6 bases and J dropped 4 bases, with 13 bases sitting between them. Germline CDR1 SGHTA, CDR2 FQGNSA. The CDR3 spells CASRNEGTYNEQFF. The DNA for the CDR3 is TGTGCCAGCAGGAACGAGGGTACATACAATGAGCAGTTCTTC.

V gene TRBV12-5 combines with J gene TRBJ2-3; D perhaps matches TRBD2 (6 bases). The CDR3 runs 14 residues. V gave up 2 bases and J gave up 2 bases, with 8 bases separating them. Germline loops: CDR1 LGHNT, CDR2 FRNRAP. The CDR3, as DNA: TGTGCTAGTGGTTTGTGGGAGGACACAGATACGCAGTATTTT. Translated: CASGLWEDTDTQYF.

This clonotype was counted many times. J is TRBJ1-1 and V is TRBV15; D is unclear. The CDR3 loop spans 14 amino acids. CDR1 is LNHNV and CDR2 is YYDKDF in the germline V gene (reference sequence). V lost 0 bases to trimming and J lost 6 bases, with 11 bases between them. The CDR3 DNA sequence: TGTGCCACCAGCAGAGATCCGTCTTTCGCTGAAGCTTTCTTT. It is translated as CATSRDPSFAEAFF.

This clonotype was recorded at least ten times. The chain links TRBV7-9 to TRBJ2-1; no clear D gene. The CDR3 covers 19 residues. Trimming pared 5 bases from V and 0 bases from J, leaving 23 bases between. Germline-derived CDR1 and CDR2 are SEHNR and FQNEAQ (reference sequence). The CDR3 DNA sequence: TGTGCCAGCAGCGAGTGGAGTAGCTGGGTGGTGAACTCCTACAATGAGCAGTTCTTC. Its protein is CASSEWSSWVVNSYNEQFF.

This clonotype appeared many times. The CDR3 DNA follows: TGTGCCAGCAGTGTAGTAAGCAGGACCGGGGAGCTGTTTTTT. It specifies CASSVVSRTGELFF. The V gene is TRBV2, the J gene TRBJ2-2; D ambiguous. This CDR3 has 14 amino acids. The V and J ends lost 4 bases and 5 bases respectively, with 11 bases between them. CDR1 and CDR2 (germline): SNHLY, FYNNEI.